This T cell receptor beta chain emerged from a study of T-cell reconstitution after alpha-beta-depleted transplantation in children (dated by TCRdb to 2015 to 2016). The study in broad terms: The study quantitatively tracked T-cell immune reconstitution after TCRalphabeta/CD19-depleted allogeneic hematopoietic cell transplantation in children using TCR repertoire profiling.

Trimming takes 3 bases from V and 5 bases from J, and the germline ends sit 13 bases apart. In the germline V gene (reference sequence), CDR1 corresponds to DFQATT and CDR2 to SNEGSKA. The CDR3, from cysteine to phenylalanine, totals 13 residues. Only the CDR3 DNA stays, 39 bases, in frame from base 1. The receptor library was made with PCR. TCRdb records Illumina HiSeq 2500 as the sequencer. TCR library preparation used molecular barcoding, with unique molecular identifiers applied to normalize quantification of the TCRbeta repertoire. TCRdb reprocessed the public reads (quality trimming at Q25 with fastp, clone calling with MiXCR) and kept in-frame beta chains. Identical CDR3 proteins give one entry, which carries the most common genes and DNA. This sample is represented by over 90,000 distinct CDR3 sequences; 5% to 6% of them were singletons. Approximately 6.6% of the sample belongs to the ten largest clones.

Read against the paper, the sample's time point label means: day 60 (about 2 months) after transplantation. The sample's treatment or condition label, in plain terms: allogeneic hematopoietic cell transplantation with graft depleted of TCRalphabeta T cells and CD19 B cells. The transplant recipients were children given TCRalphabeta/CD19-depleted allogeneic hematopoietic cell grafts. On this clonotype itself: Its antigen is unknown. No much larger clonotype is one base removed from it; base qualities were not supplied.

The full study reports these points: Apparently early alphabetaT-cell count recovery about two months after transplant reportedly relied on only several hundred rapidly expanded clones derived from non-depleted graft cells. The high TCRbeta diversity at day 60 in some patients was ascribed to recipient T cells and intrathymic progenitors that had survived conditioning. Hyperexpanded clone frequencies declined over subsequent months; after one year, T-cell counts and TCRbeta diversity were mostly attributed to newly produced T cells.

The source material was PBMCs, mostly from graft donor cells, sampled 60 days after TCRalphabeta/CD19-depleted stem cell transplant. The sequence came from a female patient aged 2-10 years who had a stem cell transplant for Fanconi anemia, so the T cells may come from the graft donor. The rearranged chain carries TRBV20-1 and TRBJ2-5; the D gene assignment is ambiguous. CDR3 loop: CSASLISAETQYF. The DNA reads TGCAGTGCTAGTCTAATATCCGCCGAGACCCAGTACTTC.